Detailed here is one T cell receptor (beta chain). The antigen remains unidentified. Flow cytometry was used to check the purity of CD4+ and CD8+ cells, which had been isolated by positive magnetic bead selection. The data were produced by immunoSEQ multiplex PCR, yet TCRdb's version contains in-frame clones alone and is incomplete. The repertoire holds approximately 7,000 clones, with around 75% as singletons. The source of the sample is a study of somatic mutations in cytotoxic T cells in rheumatoid arthritis. Turning to the study itself: Each patient's diagnosis was followed right away by a blood draw (about 30 ml EDTA), before any treatment.

This CDR3 contains 16 residues. V was pared by 0 bases and J by 5 bases, with 6 bases of the junction left unmatched. Germline-derived CDR1 and CDR2 are LNHDA and SQIVND (reference sequence). The study, taken as a whole, reports: Age-dependent increases in CD8+ clonality occurred in rheumatoid arthritis patients but not in healthy controls. Between rheumatoid arthritis patients and age-matched healthy controls, CD8+ T-cell clonality showed no significant difference.

The chain has TRBV19 and TRBJ2-5; 10 nucleotides match TRBD2. Sequenced: CD8+ T cells sorted from blood. This receptor was identified in an adult with rheumatoid arthritis. CDR3 sequence: CASSIEASGGGETQYF. The CDR3 DNA sequence: TGTGCCAGTAGTATAGAGGCTAGCGGGGGAGGTGAGACCCAGTACTTC. The variable domain in full, completed from reference TRBV19 and TRBJ2-5, reads DGGITQSPKYLFRKEGQNVTLSCEQNLNHDAMYWYRQDPGQGLRLIYYSQIVNDFQKGDIAEGYSVSREKKESFPLTVTSAQKNPTAFYLCASSIEASGGGETQYFGPGTRLLVL.